The entry that follows covers one T cell receptor beta chain sequence. This record comes from a study of control samples from healthy donors and cancer patients. The table came from immunoSEQ multiplex PCR; TCRdb's copy has only in-frame clones and leaves some out. The data show about 20,000 clones, roughly 84% seen once. The CDR3 consists of 13 residues. Germline CDR1 and CDR2: SGHNT and YYREEE (reference sequence). Trimming shortened V by 0 bases and J by 10 bases, and 11 bases separated the two germline ends. The chain joins TRBV5-4 to TRBJ2-1; D is tentatively TRBD1 or TRBD2 (5 bases each). The sample consisted of PBMCs. The TCR originated in a woman between 65 and 79 years old with colorectal cancer. DNA of the CDR3: TGTGCCAGCAGCTTGGCCTCCGGGGCGGAGCAGTTCTTC. Residues: CASSLASGAEQFF.